This T cell receptor (beta chain) was recovered during a study of cytomegalovirus exposure and HLA in healthy donors. Trimming pared 3 bases from V and 11 bases from J, leaving 19 bases between. This CDR3 contains 14 residues. Per germline, CDR1 MNHNS and CDR2 SASEGT. This PCR relied on a set of 60 Vbeta primers and 13 Jbeta primers. Libraries were prepared by immunoSEQ multiplex PCR; TCRdb keeps only in-frame clonotypes and omits some of them. The sample lists some 200,000 clones, 76% occurring once. Material for sequencing was PBMCs. The TCR was taken from a young man in good health and CMV-seronegative. This chain connects TRBV6-1 to TRBJ2-5; weak D call: TRBD1 (7 bases). The CDR3 DNA is TGTGCCAGCAGTGATCAGGGGGGACCTTGGGAGCAGTACTTC. It is translated as CASSDQGGPWEQYF.